This T cell receptor (beta chain) was identified in a study of long-term antiretroviral therapy in people with HIV. General study findings and limits: ART adherence, viral resistance and therapy changes were undocumented. Pre-ART clonal expansion yielded clones that dominated the repertoire at all time points. Specimens of blood were obtained during 2004 to 2017, possibly under older ART regimens. HIV repertoires covered narrower CDR3 length ranges than controls did.

With regard to this clone: Its antigen is still unknown.

immunoSEQ v3.0 was run at survey level. Sequenced by immunoSEQ multiplex PCR; TCRdb stores in-frame clones only, minus some. The sample yields about 24,000 clones, approximately 80% seen once. This TCR came from a man younger than 40 with HIV. The sample here was unsorted PBMCs, taken around 5.9 years after starting antiretroviral therapy.

DNA for the CDR3: TGTGCCAGCAGCAACCAGGGACTAGCGACAGCCTACGAGCAGTACTTC. It codes for CASSNQGLATAYEQYF. V is TRBV6-6 and J is TRBJ2-7, with 10 bases aligning to TRBD2. Germline V lookup: CDR1 MNHNY, CDR2 SVGAGI (reference sequence). The CDR3 contains 16 residues. V dropped 6 bases and J dropped 2; count of bases not matched to a gene: 10.